The next 5 T cell receptor beta chains were all read from a single sample in a study of human CD8 memory T cell subsets. UMI-labeled 5' RACE was used, and it produced the TCR beta libraries. TCRdb reprocessed the 5' RACE reads and stores each CDR3 protein as one record, lacking DNA. The listing contains 6,000 to 8,500 distinct CDR3 sequences. Input material: CD8+ T cells from PBMCs. Receptors originate from a human donor in good health.

According to its frequency, this clonotype is medium-sized (0.01 to 0.1%). J is TRBJ2-7 and V is TRBV7-9; TCRdb's assignment of TRBD2 cannot be checked, as there is no DNA. Germline V gene data show CDR1 as SEHNR and CDR2 as FQNEAQ (reference sequence). The length of the CDR3 is 14 residues. Here the CDR3 reads CASSHSARSYEQYF.

The chain has TRBV2 and TRBJ2-2; TCRdb reports TRBD2, a call that lacks DNA to check it against. CDR1 SNHLY and CDR2 FYNNEI come from the germline V gene. This CDR3 is built from 16 residues. The CDR3 loop reads CASSEAAGGRTGELFF.

V and J are TRBV20-1 and TRBJ2-5; TCRdb names TRBD2, which stays unverified in the absence of DNA. Germline V gene lookup returns CDR1 DFQATT and CDR2 SNEGSKA (reference sequence). The CDR3 covers 14 residues. This CDR3 reads CSARPLAVQETQYF.

The chain uses TRBV2 and TRBJ2-7; lacking DNA, the TRBD2 call made by TCRdb goes unchecked. CDR1 is SNHLY, CDR2 FYNNEI, per germline. This CDR3 has 15 residues. The chain's CDR3 is CASSEAGGRPGEQYF.

The V call is TRBV6-2 or TRBV6-3, the J call TRBJ2-7; TCRdb calls TRBD1, which cannot be checked without DNA. Germline assignment: CDR1 MNHEY and CDR2 SVGEGT. The CDR3 loop spans 15 amino acids. The CDR3 region is CASSPNRANGYEQYF.